The entry that follows covers one T cell receptor beta chain sequence. The record originates from a study of CD8 T cells in Susac syndrome. An input of about 0.5 to 1 ug of RNA was subjected to reverse transcription using random hexamers. From the immunoSEQ multiplex PCR reads, TCRdb called clonotypes with MiXCR, one entry per CDR3 protein. The sample carries 130,000 or so distinct CDR3 sequences, roughly 95% recorded once. Germline assignment: CDR1 DFQATT and CDR2 SNEGSKA (reference sequence). The CDR3 consists of 10 residues. Trimming left V 6 bases short and J 8 bases short, with 8 bases between. The TCR comes from a human donor with Susac syndrome. Input material: CD4+ T cells from PBMCs. The rearrangement links TRBV20-1 to TRBJ2-1; D is ambiguous. The CDR3 loop reads CSANGYEQFF. The CDR3, as DNA: TGCAGTGCAAACGGTTATGAGCAGTTCTTC.